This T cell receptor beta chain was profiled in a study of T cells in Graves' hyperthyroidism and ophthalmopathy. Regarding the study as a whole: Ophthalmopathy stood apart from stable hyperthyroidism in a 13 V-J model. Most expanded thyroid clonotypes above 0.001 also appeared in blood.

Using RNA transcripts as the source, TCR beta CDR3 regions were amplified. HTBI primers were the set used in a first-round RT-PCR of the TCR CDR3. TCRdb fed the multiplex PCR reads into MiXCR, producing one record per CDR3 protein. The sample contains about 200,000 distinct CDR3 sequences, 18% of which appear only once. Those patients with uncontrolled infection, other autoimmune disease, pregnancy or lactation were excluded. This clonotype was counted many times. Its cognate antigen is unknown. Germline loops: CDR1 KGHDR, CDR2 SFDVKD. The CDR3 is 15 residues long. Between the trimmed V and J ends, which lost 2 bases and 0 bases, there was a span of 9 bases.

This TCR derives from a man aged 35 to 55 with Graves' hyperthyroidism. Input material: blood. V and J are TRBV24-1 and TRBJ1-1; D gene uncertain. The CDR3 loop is CATSDSTDLNTEAFF. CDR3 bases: TGTGCCACCAGTGATTCCACAGACCTGAACACTGAAGCTTTCTTT.